The clone carrying this TCR beta chain was seen more than once but under ten times. Its target is unknown. The sample comes from a study of T cells after yellow fever vaccination. Study summary: Preparation of the low-cell-number fractions used SMART-Seq v4 Ultra Low Input. Findings and limits, study-wide: Abundant bulk-derived clonotypes could contaminate FACS-sorted repertoires. Post-booster reappearance was seen for most primary-vaccination clones (around 96% CD4, 88% CD8).

This CDR3 has 13 amino acids. V lost 4 bases and J 3 bases, leaving 12 bases between the germline ends. Germline-derived CDR1 and CDR2 are SQVTM and ANQGSEA. A single record per CDR3 protein comes from TCRdb applying MiXCR to the 5' RACE reads. This table has fewer than 450,000 distinct CDR3 sequences, about 4% appearing once. The starting material was PBMCs, obtained 5 days after the yellow fever booster vaccination. This clonotype was obtained from a man aged 18-30 years who received the YFV17D yellow fever vaccine. The chain couples TRBV29-1 to TRBJ1-1; D uncertain. The CDR3 region is CSVGGVSDTEAFF. CDR3 nucleotide sequence: TGCAGCGTTGGCGGGGTTTCGGACACTGAAGCTTTCTTT. The full variable domain, in which reference TRBV29-1 and TRBJ1-1 provide the parts outside the CDR3, is SAVISQKPSRDICQRGTSLTIQCQVDSQVTMMFWYRQQPGQSLTLIATANQGSEATYESGFVIDKFPISRPNLTFSTLTVSNMSPEDSSIYLCSVGGVSDTEAFFGQGTRLTVV.